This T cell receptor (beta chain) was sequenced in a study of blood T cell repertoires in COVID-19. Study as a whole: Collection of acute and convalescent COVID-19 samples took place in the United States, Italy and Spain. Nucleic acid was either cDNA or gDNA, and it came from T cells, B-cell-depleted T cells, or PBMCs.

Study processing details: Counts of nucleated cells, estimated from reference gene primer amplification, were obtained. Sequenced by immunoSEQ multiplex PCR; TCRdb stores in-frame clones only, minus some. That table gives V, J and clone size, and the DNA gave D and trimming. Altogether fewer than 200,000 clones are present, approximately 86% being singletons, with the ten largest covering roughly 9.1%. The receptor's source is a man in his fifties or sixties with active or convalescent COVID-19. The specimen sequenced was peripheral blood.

The CDR3 loop is CASSPPVQGPGGYTF. The CDR3, as DNA: TGTGCCAGCAGCCCCCCGGTACAGGGGCCTGGGGGCTACACCTTC. The V gene is TRBV7-9, the J gene TRBJ1-2; TRBD1 aligns across 7 bases. This CDR3 comprises 15 residues. Per germline, CDR1 SEHNR and CDR2 FQNEAQ (reference sequence). Trimming took 5 bases from V and 8 from J; bases not matched to a gene: 14.